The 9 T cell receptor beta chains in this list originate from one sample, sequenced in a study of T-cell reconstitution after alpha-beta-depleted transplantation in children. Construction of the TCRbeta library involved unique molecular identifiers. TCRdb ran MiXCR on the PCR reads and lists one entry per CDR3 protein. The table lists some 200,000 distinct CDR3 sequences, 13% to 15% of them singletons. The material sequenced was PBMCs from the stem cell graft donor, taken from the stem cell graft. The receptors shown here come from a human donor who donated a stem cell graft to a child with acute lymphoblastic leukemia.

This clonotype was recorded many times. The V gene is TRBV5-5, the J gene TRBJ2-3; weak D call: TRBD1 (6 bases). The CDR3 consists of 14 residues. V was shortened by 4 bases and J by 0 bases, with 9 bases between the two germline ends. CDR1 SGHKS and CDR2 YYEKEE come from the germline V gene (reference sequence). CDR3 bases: TGTGCCAGCAGCATCACAGGGAGCACAGATACGCAGTATTTT. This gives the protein CASSITGSTDTQYF. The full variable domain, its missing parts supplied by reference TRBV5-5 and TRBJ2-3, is DAGVTQSPTHLIKTRGQQVTLRCSPISGHKSVSWYQQVLGQGPQFIFQYYEKEERGRGNFPDRFSARQFPNYSSELNVNALLLGDSALYLCASSITGSTDTQYFGPGTRLTVL.

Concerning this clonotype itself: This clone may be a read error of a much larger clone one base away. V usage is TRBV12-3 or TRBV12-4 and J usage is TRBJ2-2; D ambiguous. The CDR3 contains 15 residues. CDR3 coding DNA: TGTGCCAGCAGTTTAGGTCTAGTAGGCACCTGGGAGCTGTTTTTT. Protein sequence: CASSLGLVGTWELFF.

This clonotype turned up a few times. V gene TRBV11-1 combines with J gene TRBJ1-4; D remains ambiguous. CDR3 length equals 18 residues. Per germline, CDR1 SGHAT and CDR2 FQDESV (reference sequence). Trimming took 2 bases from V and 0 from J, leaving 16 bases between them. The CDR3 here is CASSLYYAMGSTNEKLFF. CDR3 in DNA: TGTGCCAGCAGCTTATATTATGCAATGGGATCAACTAATGAAAAACTGTTTTTT.

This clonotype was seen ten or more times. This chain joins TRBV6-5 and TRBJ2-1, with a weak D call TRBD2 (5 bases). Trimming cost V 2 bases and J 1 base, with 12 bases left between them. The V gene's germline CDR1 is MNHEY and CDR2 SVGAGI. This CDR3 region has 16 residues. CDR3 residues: CASSYLLATSYNEQFF. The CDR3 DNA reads TGTGCCAGCAGTTACCTTCTAGCAACTTCCTACAATGAGCAGTTCTTC.

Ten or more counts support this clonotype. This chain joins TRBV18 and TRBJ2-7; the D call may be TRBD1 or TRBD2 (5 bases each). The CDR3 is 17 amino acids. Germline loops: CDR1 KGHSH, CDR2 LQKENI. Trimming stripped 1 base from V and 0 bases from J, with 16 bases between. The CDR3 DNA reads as TGTGCCAGCTCACCACGGATCGGGGACCTCCCCTCCTACGAGCAGTACTTC. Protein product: CASSPRIGDLPSYEQYF.

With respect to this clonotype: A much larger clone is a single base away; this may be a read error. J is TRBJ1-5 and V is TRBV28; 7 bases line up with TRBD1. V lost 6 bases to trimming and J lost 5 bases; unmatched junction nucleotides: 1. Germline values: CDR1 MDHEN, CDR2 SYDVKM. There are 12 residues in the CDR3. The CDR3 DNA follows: TGTGCCAGCAGAACAGGGGATCAGCCCCAGCATTTT. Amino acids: CASRTGDQPQHF.

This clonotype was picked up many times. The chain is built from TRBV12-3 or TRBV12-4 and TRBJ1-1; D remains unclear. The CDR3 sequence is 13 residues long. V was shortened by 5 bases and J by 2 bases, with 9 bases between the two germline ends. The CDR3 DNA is TGTGCCAGCAGTACAAGCCGAAACACTGAAGCTTTCTTT. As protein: CASSTSRNTEAFF.

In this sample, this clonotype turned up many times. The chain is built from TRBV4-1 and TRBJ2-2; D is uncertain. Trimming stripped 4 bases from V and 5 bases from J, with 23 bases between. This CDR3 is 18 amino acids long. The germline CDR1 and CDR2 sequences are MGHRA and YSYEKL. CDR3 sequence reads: CASSLPGRTAARTGELFF. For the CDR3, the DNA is TGCGCCAGCAGCCTCCCAGGTCGGACCGCGGCCAGAACCGGGGAGCTGTTTTTT.

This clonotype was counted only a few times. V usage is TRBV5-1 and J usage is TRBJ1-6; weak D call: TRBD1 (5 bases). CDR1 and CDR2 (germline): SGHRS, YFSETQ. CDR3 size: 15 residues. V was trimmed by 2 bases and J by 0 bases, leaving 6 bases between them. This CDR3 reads CASSFDSSYNSPLHF. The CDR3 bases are TGCGCCAGCAGCTTCGACAGCTCCTATAATTCACCCCTCCACTTT. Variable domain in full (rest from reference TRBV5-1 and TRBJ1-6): KAGVTQTPRYLIKTRGQQVTLSCSPISGHRSVSWYQQTPGQGLQFLFEYFSETQRNKGNFPGRFSGRQFSNSRSEMNVSTLELGDSALYLCASSFDSSYNSPLHFGNGTRLTVT.